These 30 T cell receptor beta chains share one sample of origin, sequenced in a study of shared clonotypes between healthy human individuals (dated by TCRdb to 2019 to 2021). The receptor library was made with the immunoSEQ multiplex PCR assay. In TCRdb, the immuneACCESS table is reduced to in-frame sequences with V and J assigned. These tables do not hold every clone; where another copy was compared, an unresolved V gene accounts for under half, and the others remain unexplained. For this sample there are fewer than 650,000 clones; around 80% appear just once. 10% to 15% of the sample comes from the top ten. Material for sequencing was PBMCs. The receptors originated from a woman aged 40 to 50 in good health. Some clones in this sample may be carry-over from other donors' samples.

This clone was counted a single time. The V call is TRBV10-3, the J call TRBJ2-7; D may be TRBD1 (6 bases). This CDR3 is built from 14 residues. The V end was cut by 3 bases, the J end by 2 bases, with 11 bases between. The germline CDR1 and CDR2 sequences are ENHRY and SYGVKD. Written as DNA, the CDR3 is TGTGCCATCAGTGACCCGACAGGCGCCTACGAGCAGTACTTC. It codes for CAISDPTGAYEQYF.

The chain couples TRBV18 to TRBJ2-3; 7 bases map to TRBD1. Trimming cost V 0 bases and J 1 base; bases outside gene matches: 4. Germline CDR1 KGHSH, CDR2 LQKENI. CDR3 length: 16 residues. CDR3 in DNA: TGTGCCAGCTCACCACCGAGGGGGACAGGCACAGATACGCAGTATTTT. It specifies CASSPPRGTGTDTQYF.

This sequence joins TRBV10-3 and TRBJ2-2; D is ambiguous. Germline CDR1 and CDR2: ENHRY and SYGVKD. This CDR3 is 12 amino acids long. V lost 6 bases to trimming and J lost 7 bases, with 9 bases between them. The CDR3 sequence: CAISRTDGELFF. CDR3 DNA sequence: TGTGCCATCAGCCGAACCGACGGGGAGCTGTTTTTT.

The chain has TRBV28 and TRBJ2-7, with TRBD1 matching 10 bases. The ends lost 2 bases at V and 3 bases at J; junction bases unmatched: 7. CDR1 and CDR2 from the germline V gene are MDHEN and SYDVKM. The CDR3 sequence is 16 residues long. CDR3 amino acids: CASSLLGQGGIYEQYF. CDR3 DNA: TGTGCCAGCAGTTTACTTGGACAGGGGGGAATCTACGAGCAGTACTTC.

This chain joins TRBV29-1 and TRBJ1-2; TRBD1 matches at 8 bases. This CDR3 has 14 residues. Looked up from germline, CDR1 is SQVTM and CDR2 is ANQGSEA. V lost 0 bases, J lost 7 bases, and 7 bases stayed unmatched. CDR3: CSVEEQGELRGYTF. Written as DNA, the CDR3 is TGCAGCGTTGAAGAACAGGGGGAGCTGCGTGGCTACACCTTC.

The chain joins TRBV7-2 to TRBJ1-1; possibly TRBD1 for D (6 bases). The CDR3 covers 14 residues. Germline V gene sequence: CDR1 SGHTA, CDR2 FQGNSA. V lost 5 bases and J 6 bases, leaving 16 bases between the germline ends. The CDR3 spells CASSLEVGAAEAFF. CDR3 nucleotides: TGTGCCAGCAGCCTAGAGGTGGGGGCGGCTGAAGCTTTCTTT.

On this clone itself: Compared with germline, one end of the junction differs, possibly owing to a read error. The chain uses TRBV6-1 and TRBJ2-7, with a possible D match to TRBD2 (7 bases). CDR1 and CDR2 from the germline V gene are MNHNS and SASEGT. This CDR3 has 15 residues. The CDR3 protein is CASSTNRAGDYEQCF. For the CDR3, the DNA is TGTGCCAGCAGCACCAACAGGGCCGGGGACTACGAGCAGTGCTTC.

The V call is TRBV28, the J call TRBJ2-7; no firm D call. This CDR3 region has 13 residues. Germline V lookup: CDR1 MDHEN, CDR2 SYDVKM. V gave up 4 bases and J gave up 3 bases, with 10 bases separating them. The chain's CDR3 is CASSSRRSYEQYF. In DNA form, the CDR3 reads TGTGCCAGCAGTTCCCGACGTAGCTACGAGCAGTACTTC.

The chain uses TRBV29-1 and TRBJ2-7, with TRBD1 matching over 8 bases. This CDR3 is built from 13 residues. Germline CDR1 reads SQVTM; CDR2 reads ANQGSEA. Unmatched junction bases numbered 5, after V lost 4 bases and J lost 3 bases. The CDR3 sequence: CSVGRGTGYEQYF. CDR3 DNA: TGCAGCGTTGGCCGCGGGACAGGCTACGAGCAGTACTTC.

Turning to this clone: A far larger clone is only one base removed, so a read error is likely. This chain connects TRBV12-5 to TRBJ2-5; 9 bases align to TRBD2. Trimming cost V 0 bases and J 5 bases; bases outside gene matches: 7. In germline, CDR1 is LGHNT, CDR2 FRNRAP. CDR3 length equals 16 residues. The CDR3 reads CASGLVLAGAGETQYF. CDR3 DNA sequence: TGTGCTAGTGGTTTGGTATTAGCGGGAGCAGGTGAGACCCAGTACTTC.

The chain employs TRBV27 and TRBJ2-7, with 11 nucleotides matching TRBD2. The CDR3 runs 15 residues. Germline CDR1 reads MNHEY; CDR2 reads SMNVEV (reference sequence). Germline trimming cut 5 bases from V and 5 bases from J; bases unmatched to any gene: 8. CDR3 sequence: CASSPTSGRTHEQYF. The CDR3 nucleotides read TGTGCCAGCAGTCCCACTAGCGGGAGAACCCACGAGCAGTACTTC.

This clone was counted once. The chain uses TRBV5-4 and TRBJ1-2, with D possibly matching TRBD1 (5 bases). In germline, CDR1 is SGHNT, CDR2 YYREEE (reference sequence). The CDR3 is 14 amino acids. V was trimmed by 4 bases and J by 1 base, leaving 11 bases between them. CDR3 loop: CASSPTENNYGYTF. The CDR3 nucleotides read TGTGCCAGCAGCCCGACAGAAAATAACTATGGCTACACCTTC.

The genes are TRBV6-1 and TRBJ1-5, with D unclear. In germline, CDR1 is MNHNS, CDR2 SASEGT. V was trimmed by 5 bases and J by 1 base, leaving 3 bases between them. The CDR3 sequence is 12 residues long. For the CDR3, the DNA is TGTGCCAGCAGTACAAGCAATCAGCCCCAGCATTTT. Protein sequence: CASSTSNQPQHF.

This clone was picked up one time. The chain employs TRBV4-2 and TRBJ2-1; D ambiguous. The CDR3 loop spans 15 amino acids. The V end was cut by 0 bases, the J end by 9 bases, with 15 bases between. Germline V gives CDR1 LGHNA, CDR2 YNFKEQ. DNA for the CDR3: TGTGCCAGCAGCCAAGAGGCAGGTTCTTGGAGTGAGCAGTTCTTC. The encoded protein is CASSQEAGSWSEQFF.

Ten or more counts support this clone. This chain joins TRBV7-3 and TRBJ2-1; D ambiguous. The germline V gene encodes CDR1 SGHTA and CDR2 FQGTGA. The CDR3 spans 12 residues. Trimming removed 2 bases from V and 9 bases from J, with 8 bases in between. The CDR3, as DNA: TGTGCCAGCAGCTTAGGGTCCACTGAGCAGTTCTTC. This encodes CASSLGSTEQFF.

The rearrangement links TRBV19 to TRBJ1-5, with D unresolved. V lost 7 bases to trimming and J lost 0 bases, with 16 bases between them. The length of the CDR3 is 16 residues. CDR1 LNHDA and CDR2 SQIVND come from the germline V gene (reference sequence). CDR3 residues: CASTFRTDYSNQPQHF. CDR3 bases: TGTGCCAGTACCTTCCGGACGGATTATAGCAATCAGCCCCAGCATTTT.

Concerning this clone: At the DNA level, this CDR3 is encoded by other sequences in the same sample as well. The genes are TRBV19 and TRBJ2-5; D unclear. Trimming left V 5 bases short and J 5 bases short, with 6 bases between. This CDR3 spans 11 amino acids. The germline V gene has CDR1 LNHDA and CDR2 SQIVND (reference sequence). CDR3 DNA: TGTGCCAGTAGTCCCGGCGAGACCCAGTACTTC. Amino acid sequence: CASSPGETQYF.

V gene TRBV7-2 combines with J gene TRBJ1-5; no reliable D call. V gave up 2 bases and J gave up 2 bases, with 13 bases separating them. Germline lookup yields CDR1 SGHTA and CDR2 FQGNSA. The CDR3 runs to 16 residues. In DNA form, the CDR3 reads TGTGCCAGCAGCTTAAGGGCCAGTTCAGGCAATCAGCCCCAGCATTTT. Translated: CASSLRASSGNQPQHF.

This clone appeared once. CDR3: CASSTRQALSGANVLTF. CDR3 nucleotide sequence: TGTGCCAGCAGCACCAGACAGGCTCTCTCTGGGGCCAACGTCCTGACTTTC. This rearrangement joins TRBV7-9 to TRBJ2-6; D might be TRBD1 (6 bases). V was shortened by 5 bases and J by 0 bases, with 14 bases between the two germline ends. The CDR3 loop spans 17 amino acids. The germline CDR1 and CDR2 sequences are SEHNR and FQNEAQ (reference sequence).

This clone was found a few times. Additional DNA sequences in this sample encode the identical CDR3. The V gene is TRBV7-3, the J gene TRBJ1-1; the D is unclear. Germline CDR1 SGHTA, CDR2 FQGTGA. CDR3 length equals 14 residues. V was trimmed by 2 bases and J by 5 bases, leaving 12 bases between them. Written as DNA, the CDR3 is TGTGCCAGCAGCTTATCGGGTGGCCGGACTGAAGCTTTCTTT. Translated: CASSLSGGRTEAFF.

The V gene is TRBV7-9, the J gene TRBJ2-7, with D hard to call. Deletions cut 6 bases from V and 4 bases from J, with 10 bases between. The CDR3 totals 12 residues. CDR1 is SEHNR and CDR2 is FQNEAQ in the germline V gene (reference sequence). Here the CDR3 reads CASRQGGYEQYF. In nucleotides, the CDR3 is TGTGCCAGCAGGCAAGGTGGTTACGAGCAGTACTTC.

In its sample, this clone was seen once. The junction shows a germline mismatch at one end, possibly a read error. This rearrangement joins TRBV14 to TRBJ1-1; D is perhaps TRBD1 (5 bases). The CDR3 totals 15 residues. Germline V gene lookup returns CDR1 SGHDN and CDR2 FVKESK. The CDR3 is CASSQTRGRNAEAFF. The CDR3 coding sequence is TGTGCCAGCAGCCAGACAAGGGGACGGAACGCTGAAGCTTTCTTT.

The gene calls are TRBV7-3 and TRBJ2-7; 10 nucleotides agree with TRBD2. The CDR3 consists of 16 residues. The germline V gene encodes CDR1 SGHTA and CDR2 FQGTGA. V shed 5 bases and J 1 base; nucleotides not matched to a gene: 8. The CDR3 nucleotides read TGTGCCAGCAGCCCCTCCCGGACTAGCGGTTCCTACGAGCAGTACTTC. It specifies CASSPSRTSGSYEQYF.

This clone was counted a few times. Other nucleotide sequences in the sample specify the same CDR3. The chain joins TRBV6-4 to TRBJ2-2; D not certain. The germline V gene encodes CDR1 MRHNA and CDR2 SNTAGT. Deletions cut 3 bases from V and 3 bases from J, with 5 bases between. The CDR3 has 13 residues. The CDR3 region has the DNA TGTGCCAGCAGTGAGAGCGACACCGGGGAGCTGTTTTTT. Its translation is CASSESDTGELFF.

V gene TRBV7-8 combines with J gene TRBJ2-7; TRBD1 matches 9 bases. The CDR3 is made up of 13 amino acids. With V trimmed by 5 bases and J by 9 bases, 8 bases remained unmatched. Germline values: CDR1 SGHVS, CDR2 FQNEAQ. In DNA, the CDR3 is TGTGCCAGCAGCAGCAAACAGGGGGCTGGGCAGTACTTC. As protein: CASSSKQGAGQYF.

The chain carries TRBV30 and TRBJ1-2; a possible D gene is TRBD1 (6 bases). Trimming stripped 2 bases from V and 3 bases from J, with 22 bases between. The CDR3 loop spans 17 amino acids. In germline, CDR1 is GTSNPN, CDR2 SVGIG (reference sequence). The CDR3 nucleotides read TGTGCCTGGAGTCTTATTAGCAGGGGCGGGGGCGACTATGGCTACACCTTC. Encoded protein: CAWSLISRGGGDYGYTF.

The J gene is TRBJ2-3, the V gene TRBV19, with D unresolved. CDR1 and CDR2 from the germline V gene are LNHDA and SQIVND (reference sequence). Trimming left V 11 bases short and J 9 bases short, with 24 bases between. The CDR3 has 14 amino acids. CDR3 amino acids: CAAKPDTVGSTQYF. CDR3 nucleotide sequence: TGTGCCGCGAAACCCGACACGGTAGGATCCACGCAGTATTTT.

Ten or more counts support this clone. V gene TRBV19 combines with J gene TRBJ2-5; no clear D. The CDR3 consists of 15 residues. Germline CDR1 LNHDA, CDR2 SQIVND (reference sequence). V gave up 1 base and J gave up 2 bases, with 11 bases separating them. DNA of the CDR3: TGTGCCAGTAGTATAGCCTCCCAATCGCAAGAGACCCAGTACTTC. Protein product: CASSIASQSQETQYF.

The chain uses TRBV9 and TRBJ2-2; D gene unclear. Germline CDR1 and CDR2: SGDLS and YYNGEE. This CDR3 region has 12 residues. The V end lost 6 bases, the J end lost 5 bases, and 8 bases lay between the germline ends. The CDR3 DNA sequence: TGTGCCAGCAATAGCTGGACCGGGGAGCTGTTTTTT. It is translated as CASNSWTGELFF.

There are a few counts of this clone. The chain combines TRBV7-9 with TRBJ1-5, with 9 bases matching TRBD1. The CDR3 spans 14 residues. V was clipped by 4 bases and J by 7 bases; unmatched bases: 5. Germline-derived CDR1 and CDR2 are SEHNR and FQNEAQ (reference sequence). This chain's CDR3 is CASSSGQGRQPQHF. CDR3 bases: TGTGCCAGCAGCTCCGGACAGGGGAGGCAGCCCCAGCATTTT.